Following are 20 T cell receptor beta chains from one sample sequenced in a study of T cells in localized non-small cell lung cancer. Repertoires were generated with immunoSEQ multiplex PCR, while TCRdb's copy carries only in-frame clones and drops some. The sample comprises roughly 30,000 clones, roughly 90% of which are singletons, and less than 5% rests with the top ten. The sample in question was peripheral blood mononuclear cells, obtained before any cancer treatment. Receptors originate from a woman aged 40-69 years with stage III lung adenocarcinoma.

This rearrangement joins TRBV7-2 to TRBJ1-1; 12 nucleotides line up with TRBD1. Germline-derived CDR1 and CDR2 are SGHTA and FQGNSA. Trimming cost V 5 bases and J 8 bases; bases outside gene matches: 12. The CDR3 covers 16 residues. The CDR3 here is CASSGGQGAQGWEAFF. The DNA of the CDR3 is TGTGCCAGCAGCGGGGGACAGGGGGCGCAGGGTTGGGAAGCTTTCTTT.

The chain recombines TRBV6-4 with TRBJ1-5; TRBD1 is a possible D gene (6 bases). V was pared by 7 bases and J by 2 bases, with 12 bases between. CDR3 length equals 14 residues. Per germline, CDR1 MRHNA and CDR2 SNTAGT. DNA for the CDR3: TGTGCCAGCATGAGGGGGGCGGGCAATCAGCCCCAGCATTTT. The encoded protein is CASMRGAGNQPQHF.

This clone was recorded once. This chain connects TRBV6-1 to TRBJ2-1; 11 bases line up with TRBD2. This CDR3 is 13 amino acids long. After removal of 5 bases from V and 10 bases from J, the junction contained 4 bases not matched to a gene. Germline CDR1 reads MNHNS; CDR2 reads SASEGT. CDR3 sequence (DNA): TGTGCCAGCAGTCGGACTAGCGGGTCAGAGCAGTTCTTC. It specifies CASSRTSGSEQFF.

The chain joins TRBV11-2 to TRBJ2-2, with 10 bases lining up with TRBD2. V gave up 6 bases and J gave up 4 bases; unmatched junction bases: 2. Germline loops: CDR1 SGHAT, CDR2 FQNNGV. The CDR3 is made up of 14 amino acids. CDR3 loop: CASRIAGGTGELFF. As DNA, the CDR3 is TGTGCCAGCAGGATAGCGGGAGGCACCGGGGAGCTGTTTTTT.

The chain carries TRBV2 and TRBJ2-7, with D possibly matching TRBD2 (5 bases). This CDR3 comprises 13 residues. Between the trimmed V and J ends, which lost 4 bases and 7 bases, there was a span of 14 bases. Germline CDR1 SNHLY, CDR2 FYNNEI. CDR3 in amino acids: CASSVGRTREQYF. The DNA for the CDR3 is TGTGCCAGCAGTGTAGGAAGAACTAGGGAGCAGTACTTC.

The J gene is TRBJ1-5, the V gene TRBV2, with TRBD1 matching 7 bases. CDR3 size: 14 residues. The junction had 6 bases not matched to a gene; V was cut back by 3 bases and J by 7 bases. Germline CDR1 reads SNHLY; CDR2 reads FYNNEI. CDR3 coding DNA: TGTGCCAGCAGTGATACAGGGGCCACCCAGCCCCAGCATTTT. This gives the protein CASSDTGATQPQHF.

The chain recombines TRBV11-2 with TRBJ2-5; 7 bases are a match to TRBD1. The J call may be incorrect, as the DNA end agrees better with TRBJ2-7. Germline CDR1 is SGHAT and CDR2 is FQNNGV. The CDR3 spans 12 residues. CDR3 DNA sequence: TGTGCCAGCAGCCTACAGGGGCTCGAGCAGTACTTC. It encodes CASSLQGLEQYF.

This clone was recorded only once. The junction differs from germline at one of its ends, possibly a read error. V gene TRBV5-1 combines with J gene TRBJ2-7; D is ambiguous. The length of the CDR3 is 13 residues. Germline V gene sequence: CDR1 SGHRS, CDR2 YFSETQ. Here the CDR3 reads CASSRGPSSEQYF. CDR3 bases: TGCGCCAGCTCCCGTGGACCTTCCTCCGAGCAGTACTTC.

DNA of the CDR3: TGTGCCACCAGCAAAAGGGACAGCCAAGAGACCCAGTACTTC. The encoded protein is CATSKRDSQETQYF. The chain joins TRBV15 to TRBJ2-5; 7 nucleotides match TRBD1. CDR3 length: 14 amino acids. The junction had 3 bases not matched to a gene; V was cut back by 4 bases and J by 1 base. CDR1 and CDR2 from the germline V gene are LNHNV and YYDKDF (reference sequence). Together with reference TRBV15 and TRBJ2-5, the CDR3 gives the full variable domain: DAMVIQNPRYQVTQFGKPVTLSCSQTLNHNVMYWYQQKSSQAPKLLFHYYDKDFNNEADTPDNFQSRRPNTSFCFLDIRSPGLGDTAMYLCATSKRDSQETQYFGPGTRLLVL.

This chain uses TRBV14 with TRBJ2-3, with a tentative D call TRBD1 (6 bases). The germline V gene encodes CDR1 SGHDN and CDR2 FVKESK. This CDR3 comprises 17 residues. Between the trimmed V and J ends, which lost 4 bases and 3 bases, there was a span of 20 bases. The CDR3 DNA follows: TGTGCCAGCAGCCTCCCCAGGAAGACAGGAGGTACAGATACGCAGTATTTT. Translating it yields CASSLPRKTGGTDTQYF. The whole variable domain, filled in from reference TRBV14 and TRBJ2-3, reads EAGVTQFPSHSVIEKGQTVTLRCDPISGHDNLYWYRRVMGKEIKFLLHFVKESKQDESGMPNNRFLAERTGGTYSTLKVQPAELEDSGVYFCASSLPRKTGGTDTQYFGPGTRLTVL.

The chain links TRBV28 to TRBJ2-1; 11 nucleotides align to TRBD2. The V segment lost 3 bases and the J segment 5 bases; nucleotides outside the gene matches: 6. The V gene's germline CDR1 is MDHEN and CDR2 SYDVKM. This CDR3 comprises 16 residues. The CDR3 DNA reads as TGTGCCAGCAGTTTTTTAGCGGGAGGGCCCAACAATGAGCAGTTCTTC. Its protein is CASSFLAGGPNNEQFF.

The CDR3 loop reads CAWSRGLTGTYEQYF. CDR3 coding DNA: TGTGCCTGGAGTAGGGGGCTGACAGGGACCTACGAGCAGTACTTC. The chain combines TRBV30 with TRBJ2-7; the match to TRBD1 covers 7 bases. Trimming at V came to 2 bases and at J to 2 bases, leaving 9 bases not matched to a gene. Germline values: CDR1 GTSNPN, CDR2 SVGIG (reference sequence). The CDR3 consists of 15 residues.

This chain uses TRBV10-3 with TRBJ1-2; D ambiguous. Germline V gives CDR1 ENHRY, CDR2 SYGVKD. The CDR3 covers 12 residues. V gave up 8 bases and J gave up 7 bases, with 14 bases separating them. In nucleotides, the CDR3 is TGTGCCATCTATGCCACGGAGGCTGGCTACACCTTC. This sequence encodes CAIYATEAGYTF.

The gene calls are TRBV6-4 and TRBJ1-2; D gene uncertain. Germline V CDR1 and CDR2: MRHNA, SNTAGT. V dropped 2 bases and J dropped 2 bases, with 9 bases sitting between them. CDR3 length equals 14 residues. The CDR3 region is CASSDGPNNYGYTF. CDR3 nucleotide sequence: TGTGCCAGCAGTGACGGCCCCAACAACTATGGCTACACCTTC.

The CDR3 DNA reads as TGTGCCAGCAGCCAAAGACAGGGTAATAGAGAGACCCAGTACTTC. It specifies CASSQRQGNRETQYF. This chain uses TRBV5-4 with TRBJ2-5, with 7 positions matching TRBD1. The CDR3 is 15 amino acids. V shed 4 bases and J 4 bases; nucleotides not matched to a gene: 10. The V gene's germline CDR1 is SGHNT and CDR2 YYREEE (reference sequence).

A word on this clone: A junction end diverges from the germline sequence, so it may reflect a read error. Other nucleotide sequences in the sample specify the same CDR3. The chain links TRBV7-2 to TRBJ1-3; 7 nucleotides match TRBD1. The CDR3 runs to 15 residues. Germline values: CDR1 SGHTA, CDR2 FQGNSA. The CDR3 sequence: CASSLQGYSGNTIYF. The CDR3 nucleotides are TGTGCCAGTAGCTTACAGGGGTACTCTGGAAACACCATATATTTT.

V gene TRBV15 combines with J gene TRBJ2-4, with 7 bases aligning to TRBD1. This CDR3 contains 14 residues. CDR1 is LNHNV, CDR2 YYDKDF, per germline (reference sequence). The junction had 6 bases not matched to a gene; V was cut back by 5 bases and J by 5 bases. As DNA, the CDR3 is TGTGCCACCAGCCCAGGGGGAGAAGAAAACATTCAGTACTTC. Protein product: CATSPGGEENIQYF.

This clone was observed a handful of times. The CDR3 DNA reads TGCGCCAGCAGCCAAGATCCGGGGTATAGCAATCAGCCCCAGCATTTT. It is translated as CASSQDPGYSNQPQHF. The rearrangement links TRBV4-3 to TRBJ1-5; no firm D call. In germline, CDR1 is LGHNA, CDR2 YSLEER. The V end lost 0 bases, the J end lost 0 bases, and 9 bases lay between the germline ends. This CDR3 is 16 amino acids long.

V gene TRBV9 combines with J gene TRBJ1-1, with D perhaps TRBD1 (6 bases). Germline-derived CDR1 and CDR2 are SGDLS and YYNGEE. The CDR3 is 15 residues long. V lost 4 bases, J lost 5 bases, and 18 bases lay in between. As DNA, the CDR3 is TGTGCCAGCAGCCCCTCGGGTGGGGGCGGGACTGAAGCTTTCTTT. This translates into CASSPSGGGGTEAFF.

CDR3 coding DNA: TGTGCCAGTAGTATAGCCCCGATGTGGGCCCCGCGCAATGAGCAGTTCTTC. Its protein product is CASSIAPMWAPRNEQFF. The V gene is TRBV19, the J gene TRBJ2-1, with D unresolved. Looked up from germline, CDR1 is LNHDA and CDR2 is SQIVND (reference sequence). This CDR3 spans 17 amino acids. V was shortened by 1 base and J by 6 bases, with 19 bases between the two germline ends.